These T cell receptor beta chains were read from a single sample in a study of patients and donors after allogeneic stem cell transplantation. TCRdb passed the RT-PCR reads through MiXCR, listing each CDR3 protein once. The sample comprises 920,000 or so distinct CDR3 sequences, over 15% of which are singletons, and 5.5% to 6.5% rests with the top ten. Sequencing was carried out using blood, either unsorted or a sorted T cell fraction (not recorded which). The receptors stem from a human donor who was either an allogeneic HSCT recipient or a stem cell or donor lymphocyte infusion donor (not recorded which). It is not recorded whose cells these are; they may come from a transplant donor. Both conserved end residues are part of each CDR3. D genes are given only for firm matches. Rows give clone size only sometimes, using once, few, many, or a class for an expanded clone.

TRBV5-1	TRBD2	TRBJ2-3	.	CASSSGLAETDTQYF	TGCGCCAGCAGCTCGGGACTAGCGGAGACAGATACGCAGTATTTT
TRBV2	.	TRBJ1-4	.	CASNTAPLGKLFF	TGTGCCAGCAACACAGCTCCGTTGGGGAAACTGTTTTTT
TRBV7-2	.	TRBJ1-1	.	CASSFLSSLGTEAFF	TGTGCCAGCAGCTTTCTATCCTCTCTGGGCACTGAAGCTTTCTTT
TRBV6-5	.	TRBJ2-1	.	CASSFGTGSMDEQFF	TGTGCCAGCAGTTTCGGGACTGGATCTATGGATGAGCAGTTCTTC
TRBV7-9	.	TRBJ1-1	.	CASSLAGRGEAFF	TGTGCCAGCAGCTTAGCAGGGAGGGGTGAAGCTTTCTTT
TRBV9	.	TRBJ2-7	few	CASSVVSDSYEQYF	TGTGCCAGCAGCGTAGTCAGCGACTCCTACGAGCAGTACTTC
TRBV9	TRBD2	TRBJ2-7	few	CASSVGSLAGAYEQYF	TGTGCCAGCAGCGTAGGAAGCTTGGCGGGGGCCTACGAGCAGTACTTC
TRBV9	.	TRBJ2-7	few	CASSLNLGEQYF	TGTGCCAGCAGCTTAAACTTGGGCGAGCAGTACTTC
TRBV5-6	.	TRBJ1-2	.	CASSLSSETYYTF	TGTGCCAGCAGCTTGTCGTCAGAGACCTACTACACCTTC
TRBV6-5	TRBD1	TRBJ1-5	few	CASSYLGQVKQPQHF	TGTGCCAGCAGTTACCTTGGACAGGTAAAGCAGCCCCAGCATTTT
TRBV2	.	TRBJ1-1	few	CASSEAGRRVTEAFF	TGTGCCAGCAGTGAAGCGGGGAGGAGGGTCACTGAAGCTTTCTTT
TRBV30	.	TRBJ1-2	.	CAWKSWGYTF	TGTGCCTGGAAGTCGTGGGGCTACACCTTC
TRBV5-1	.	TRBJ2-2	few	CASSLDTGPDTGELFF	TGCGCCAGCAGCTTAGATACAGGTCCCGACACCGGGGAGCTGTTTTTT
TRBV27	.	TRBJ1-1	few	CASSEPRGGASTEAFF	TGTGCCAGCAGTGAGCCTCGGGGAGGGGCGAGCACTGAAGCTTTCTTT
TRBV4-2	TRBD1	TRBJ1-5	.	CASSQEYRGDQPQHF	TGTGCCAGCAGCCAAGAGTACAGGGGGGATCAGCCCCAGCATTTT
TRBV30	TRBD2	TRBJ2-1	few	CAWKGLAGVSEQFF	TGTGCCTGGAAGGGACTAGCGGGAGTCAGTGAGCAGTTCTTC
TRBV12-3/TRBV12-4	TRBD1	TRBJ1-3	many	CASRKQGSGNTIYF	TGTGCCAGCAGAAAACAGGGGTCTGGAAACACCATATATTTT